This T cell receptor (beta chain) was retrieved from a study of beta chain features in type 1 diabetes. J was trimmed by 11 bases and V by 6 bases; bases with no gene match: 17. CDR3 length equals 15 residues. Germline CDR1 is SQVTM and CDR2 is ANQGSEA. Reverse transcription of all isolated RNA meant that expressed TCRB transcripts were sequenced. Approximately 4 million reads on average were seen across naive, central memory and regulatory T cell samples. This table comes from immunoSEQ multiplex PCR, and its TCRdb copy is limited to in-frame clones, with some not included. The sample includes 200,000 to 250,000 clones, about 14% seen only once; the top ten take about 0.02%. Study-wide points: Patients with Type 1 diabetes showed moderately but significantly shorter TCRB CDR3s in all four CD4+ subsets.

This clone was picked up a small number of times. Antigen: not known. V gene TRBV29-1 combines with J gene TRBJ2-3; 10 positions match TRBD2. Sequenced input: naive CD4+ T cells from blood. The source is a man aged 30 to 45 with type 1 diabetes. The CDR3 loop is CSVGSAAIAGGEQYF. The DNA of the CDR3 is TGCAGCGTCGGGTCGGCCGCGATAGCGGGAGGCGAGCAGTATTTT.